A selection of T cell receptor beta chains follows, all from one sample in a study of blood T cell repertoires in COVID-19. This table comes from immunoSEQ multiplex PCR, and its TCRdb copy is limited to in-frame clones, with some not included. Of around 110,000 clones listed, approximately 84% are singletons. Sequencing used peripheral blood. All receptors come from a man between 65 and 80 years old with active or convalescent COVID-19. Each CDR3 is given with its conserved first and last residue. D genes are given only for firm matches.

CDR3nt: TGTGCCAGTAGTGCAACAGGGGCTGAGCAGTTCTTC
CDR3aa: CASSATGAEQFF
d_gene: TRBD1
v_gene: TRBV19
j_gene: TRBJ2-1

CDR3nt: TGTGCCAGCAGTGAACCTAGAGTCCGGACTAATGAAAAACTGTTTTTT
CDR3aa: CASSEPRVRTNEKLFF
d_gene: NA
v_gene: TRBV6-1
j_gene: TRBJ1-4

CDR3nt: TGTGCCAGCAGCCCCCCGACAGGGGACTATGGCTACACCTTC
CDR3aa: CASSPPTGDYGYTF
d_gene: TRBD1
v_gene: TRBV14
j_gene: TRBJ1-2

CDR3nt: TGTGCCAGCAGCTTAGATCGTCTACCTAGTGAGCAGTATTTT
CDR3aa: CASSLDRLPSEQYF
d_gene: NA
v_gene: TRBV7-8
j_gene: TRBJ2-3

CDR3nt: TGTGCCAGCAGCGCCGTACCAGGGGGCCCTAATTCACCCCTCCACTTT
CDR3aa: CASSAVPGGPNSPLHF
d_gene: TRBD1
v_gene: TRBV9
j_gene: TRBJ1-6

CDR3nt: TGCGCCAGCAGCCAAGACAGGGGTGAAAAACTGTTTTTT
CDR3aa: CASSQDRGEKLFF
d_gene: NA
v_gene: TRBV4-3
j_gene: TRBJ1-4

CDR3nt: TGTGCCAGCAGCGTCCAGGGGGCACGGGCCAACGTCCTGACTTTC
CDR3aa: CASSVQGARANVLTF
d_gene: TRBD1
v_gene: TRBV27
j_gene: TRBJ2-6

CDR3nt: TGTGCCAGCAGCTCGAACGCAGGGGTATACGAGCAGTACTTC
CDR3aa: CASSSNAGVYEQYF
d_gene: NA
v_gene: TRBV7-2
j_gene: TRBJ2-7

CDR3nt: TGTGCCAGCAGCCAAGGGACAGGGAATGAAAAACTGTTTTTT
CDR3aa: CASSQGTGNEKLFF
d_gene: TRBD1
v_gene: TRBV4-2
j_gene: TRBJ1-4

CDR3nt: TGTGCCAGCTGGCGGGGCACAGATACGCAGTATTTT
CDR3aa: CASWRGTDTQYF
d_gene: NA
v_gene: TRBV6-5
j_gene: TRBJ2-3